Shown below are 21 T cell receptor beta chains from a single sample sequenced in a study of blood T cells in healthy people across ages. A second roughly 6 to 11 cycle PCR used barcoded and J-beta primers. TCRdb analysed the 5' RACE reads with MiXCR anew, one entry per CDR3 protein. The profile shows 500,000 to 550,000 distinct CDR3 sequences, around 24% of them singletons. This sample also appeared in a second study, on T cells of mothers and their children.

Sequencing was performed on blood. The receptors derive from a boy aged 5-17 years in good health.

J is TRBJ2-5 and V is TRBV7-9, with D possibly being TRBD2 (6 bases). The J call may be mistaken, given a closer DNA end match to TRBJ2-1. The CDR3 sequence is 14 residues long. Germline V gene sequence: CDR1 SEHNR, CDR2 FQNEAQ (reference sequence). The CDR3, as DNA: TGTGCCAGCAGCGGGACCACTAGCAACAATGAGCAGTTCTTC. Protein: CASSGTTSNNEQFF.

The chain carries TRBV7-2 and TRBJ2-3; D might be TRBD2 (6 bases). V was clipped by 5 bases and J by 1 base, with 16 bases between them. Germline V CDR1 and CDR2: SGHTA, FQGNSA. The CDR3 is made up of 16 amino acids. The CDR3 bases are TGTGCCAGCAGCGCGTACGTAGCGGTGGGCACAGATACGCAGTATTTT. Translating gives CASSAYVAVGTDTQYF.

The chain recombines TRBV6-6 with TRBJ1-1, with a weak D call TRBD1 (5 bases). This CDR3 has 14 amino acids. Trimming took 7 bases from V and 1 from J, leaving 13 bases between them. The germline V gene has CDR1 MNHNY and CDR2 SVGAGI (reference sequence). The DNA for the CDR3 is TGTGCCAGCACTACGGGGGGACGGAACACTGAAGCTTTCTTT. Amino acid sequence: CASTTGGRNTEAFF.

On this clonotype: A read error may produce the germline difference seen at one junction end. The V call is TRBV19, the J call TRBJ2-2, with D maybe TRBD1 (5 bases). There are 15 residues in the CDR3. CDR1 is LNHDA, CDR2 SQIVND, per germline (reference sequence). CDR3 DNA: TGTGCCAGTAGGCTACAGGACCTGAACATCGGGGAGCTGTTTTTT. Encoded protein: CASRLQDLNIGELFF.

This clonotype came up a few times. The chain recombines TRBV4-2 with TRBJ2-3; TRBD2 agrees at 16 bases. The CDR3 contains 18 residues. V shed 0 bases and J 4 bases; nucleotides not matched to a gene: 4. Germline-derived CDR1 and CDR2 are LGHNA and YNFKEQ. In nucleotides, the CDR3 is TGTGCCAGCAGCCAAGAAGGGACTAGCGGGAGGGTCGCAGATACGCAGTATTTT. Translation: CASSQEGTSGRVADTQYF.

This clonotype showed up just a few times. This sequence joins TRBV29-1 and TRBJ1-1; D not resolved. With 6 bases removed from V and 6 bases from J, the gap between germline ends came to 11 bases. The CDR3 is 11 amino acids. The V gene's germline CDR1 is SQVTM and CDR2 ANQGSEA. Written as DNA, the CDR3 is TGCAGCGTCAGGCGAGGCGCTGAAGCTTTCTTT. Translation gives CSVRRGAEAFF.

This clonotype was picked up a small number of times. This chain uses TRBV20-1 with TRBJ1-1, with unresolved D. There are 12 residues in the CDR3. V shed 5 bases and J shed 3 bases, with 10 bases lying between them. CDR1 DFQATT and CDR2 SNEGSKA come from the germline V gene (reference sequence). The CDR3 nucleotides are TGCAGTGCTCCTGAGCGGGACACTGAAGCTTTCTTT. This encodes CSAPERDTEAFF.

In regard to this clonotype: One end of the junction varies from germline; a read error may be responsible. The chain carries TRBV7-2 and TRBJ1-3, with D tentatively TRBD1 (5 bases). The CDR3 has 16 amino acids. Germline values: CDR1 SGHTA, CDR2 FQGNSA. This chain's CDR3 is CASSPNVRGSGNTIYF. The CDR3 bases are TGTGCCAGCAGCCCCAACGTAAGGGGCTCTGGGAACACCATATATTTT. Full variable domain (missing parts from reference TRBV7-2 and TRBJ1-3): GAGVSQSPSNKVTEKGKDVELRCDPISGHTALYWYRQSLGQGLEFLIYFQGNSAPDKSGLPSDRFSAERTGGSVSTLTIQRTQQEDSAVYLCASSPNVRGSGNTIYFGEGSWLTVV.

This clonotype was seen ten or more times. The chain has TRBV28 and TRBJ1-4, with 11 bases that match TRBD1. J was trimmed by 8 bases and V by 0 bases; bases with no gene match: 2. The CDR3 covers 15 residues. The V gene's germline CDR1 is MDHEN and CDR2 SYDVKM. The CDR3 region is CASSLWGQGGEKLFF. The CDR3 bases are TGTGCCAGCAGTTTATGGGGACAGGGGGGCGAAAAACTGTTTTTT.

In its sample, this clonotype was seen a few times. The rearrangement uses TRBV12-5 and TRBJ2-5; D gene unclear. Per germline, CDR1 LGHNT and CDR2 FRNRAP. Deletions cut 3 bases from V and 3 bases from J, with 5 bases between. The CDR3 totals 12 residues. The CDR3: CASGLTEETQYF. CDR3 bases: TGTGCTAGTGGTTTAACCGAAGAGACCCAGTACTTC.

The V gene is TRBV12-3 or TRBV12-4, the J gene TRBJ2-1, with TRBD1 identical over 8 bases. J gave up 6 bases and V 6 bases, and 4 bases lay outside the gene matches. The CDR3 consists of 13 residues. Written as DNA, the CDR3 is TGTGCCAGCAGCCCGACAGGGGCCAATGAGCAGTTCTTC. Translation: CASSPTGANEQFF.

The V gene is TRBV7-3, the J gene TRBJ2-5, with 7 bases lining up with TRBD2. Germline-derived CDR1 and CDR2 are SGHTA and FQGTGA. V dropped 1 base and J dropped 4; count of bases not matched to a gene: 9. The CDR3 contains 16 residues. The CDR3 region has the DNA TGTGCCAGCAGCTTAAAGCGGGATGCGGTCAGAGAGACCCAGTACTTC. Translation gives CASSLKRDAVRETQYF.

In its sample, this clonotype was seen many times. This chain connects TRBV2 to TRBJ1-4; D remains ambiguous. The CDR3 loop spans 15 amino acids. Germline-derived CDR1 and CDR2 are SNHLY and FYNNEI. V was shortened by 6 bases and J by 3 bases, with 14 bases between the two germline ends. The CDR3 sequence: CASREAGEPNEKLFF. As DNA, the CDR3 is TGTGCCAGCAGGGAGGCGGGAGAGCCTAATGAAAAACTGTTTTTT.

The chain recombines TRBV7-9 with TRBJ1-2; the match to TRBD1 covers 8 bases. Per the germline V gene, CDR1 is SEHNR and CDR2 is FQNEAQ (reference sequence). CDR3 size: 11 residues. Trimming took 6 bases from V and 8 from J; bases not matched to a gene: 2. The CDR3 loop reads CASRTGEGYTF. As DNA, the CDR3 is TGTGCCAGCAGGACAGGGGAAGGCTACACCTTC.

The rearrangement joins TRBV6-5 to TRBJ2-7; 7 bases line up with TRBD1. After removal of 9 bases from V and 4 bases from J, the junction contained 12 bases not matched to a gene. CDR1 and CDR2 (germline): MNHEY, SVGAGI. CDR3 length: 14 residues. As DNA, the CDR3 is TGTGCCAGGGGAAGACAGGGCCGTGATTACGAGCAGTACTTC. This codes for CARGRQGRDYEQYF.

Comment on this clonotype: An end of the junction differs from the germline gene, which may be a read error. This chain joins TRBV18 and TRBJ2-2, with a weak D call TRBD2 (5 bases). CDR3 length: 16 residues. Germline CDR1 reads KGHSH; CDR2 reads LQKENI. CDR3 amino acids: CASPPPRATNTGELFF. In DNA, the CDR3 is TGTGCCAGCCCACCACCGCGGGCGACGAACACCGGAGAGCTGTTTTTT.

V gene TRBV4-3 combines with J gene TRBJ2-5; D gene uncertain. V lost 0 bases and J 1 base, leaving 9 bases between the germline ends. This CDR3 has 15 residues. Germline CDR1 is LGHNA and CDR2 is YSLEER. The DNA for the CDR3 is TGCGCCAGCAGCCAAGATCAGGCCTTCCAAGAGACCCAGTACTTC. Its protein is CASSQDQAFQETQYF.

CDR3 sequence: CASSTRTAQYF. The DNA for the CDR3 is TGTGCCAGCAGCACGAGGACAGCCCAGTACTTC. The gene calls are TRBV7-2 and TRBJ2-4; possible D gene TRBD1, 6 bases. The V gene's germline CDR1 is SGHTA and CDR2 FQGNSA. Trimming shortened V by 5 bases and J by 13 bases, and 12 bases separated the two germline ends. CDR3 length: 11 residues.

This clonotype showed up just a few times. The rearrangement joins TRBV4-3 to TRBJ1-6, with TRBD1 matching 9 bases. V dropped 0 bases and J dropped 9; count of bases not matched to a gene: 6. The CDR3 is made up of 16 amino acids. CDR1 is LGHNA, CDR2 YSLEER, per germline. CDR3 in DNA: TGCGCCAGCAGCCAAGACTTCGGGACAGGGAGTTCACCCCTCCACTTT. The encoded protein is CASSQDFGTGSSPLHF.

The rearrangement links TRBV5-1 to TRBJ2-5, with 8 bases lining up with TRBD2. The DNA matches TRBJ2-1 better at its end, which makes the J call doubtful. The CDR3 covers 15 residues. CDR1 SGHRS and CDR2 YFSETQ come from the germline V gene. The DNA of the CDR3 is TGCGCCAGCAGCTTCTCTACGGGGGGGGTTGGAGAGCAGTTCTTC. It translates to CASSFSTGGVGEQFF.

The chain links TRBV10-3 to TRBJ2-3, with 9 nucleotides matching TRBD1. Germline trimming cut 7 bases from V and 2 bases from J; bases unmatched to any gene: 7. Germline V lookup: CDR1 ENHRY, CDR2 SYGVKD. The CDR3 has 15 amino acids. The CDR3 protein is CAIKIGQGNTDTQYF. The CDR3 bases are TGTGCCATCAAAATTGGACAGGGGAACACAGATACGCAGTATTTT.